Listed below are T cell receptor beta chains from one sample, sequenced in a study of blood T cell repertoires in COVID-19. Data came from immunoSEQ multiplex PCR; TCRdb stores just in-frame clones and leaves some out. This sample has about 170,000 clones; about 83% occur once, and the top ten carry roughly 20%. Sequenced sample: peripheral blood. These receptors originate from a woman in her seventies who had recovered from COVID-19. CDR3s include the opening cysteine and the closing phenylalanine or tryptophan. D genes are given only for firm matches. Not all rows give a size; the values are once, few, many and, for expanded clones, a class.

D	J	size	V	DNA	CDR3
TRBD1	TRBJ1-4	.	TRBV2	TGTGCCAGCAGTACCCCGACAGGGTCTAATGAAAAACTGTTTTTT	CASSTPTGSNEKLFF
TRBD1	TRBJ2-5	many	TRBV9	TGTGCCAGCAGCGTCGGGACAGCCTACCAAGAGACCCAGTACTTC	CASSVGTAYQETQYF
TRBD2	TRBJ2-1	few	TRBV7-2	TGTGCCAGCAGCCCTAGCGGGGGGGGGCTCTACAATGAGCAGTTCTTC	CASSPSGGGLYNEQFF
TRBD2	TRBJ2-3	.	TRBV29-1	TGCAGCCAAATCCGGGGGGGGGATACGCAGTATTTT	CSQIRGGDTQYF
.	TRBJ1-5	.	TRBV28	TGTGCCAGCAGTACCGACAGGCGCAATCAGCCCCAGCATTTT	CASSTDRRNQPQHF
.	TRBJ1-2	.	TRBV7-8	TGTGCCAGCAGCTTAAGGGGGGCCAGGGAGGGCTATGGCTACACCTTC	CASSLRGAREGYGYTF
.	TRBJ2-2	.	TRBV5-1	TGCGCCAGCAGGAATAGCGCCTCGGTCGGAACCGGGGAGCTGTTTTTT	CASRNSASVGTGELFF
TRBD2	TRBJ2-7	.	TRBV6-1	TGTGCCAGCAGTGAAGGGGGGGGTAGCGAGCAGTACTTC	CASSEGGGSEQYF
TRBD1	TRBJ2-1	.	TRBV7-7	TGTGCTAGCAGCTTAGGGACGGACAGGACAAATGAGCAGTTCTTC	CASSLGTDRTNEQFF
TRBD2	TRBJ2-3	.	TRBV30	TGTGCCTGGACCTTCCGGGGGGGCACAGATACGCAGTATTTT	CAWTFRGGTDTQYF
.	TRBJ1-5	.	TRBV30	TGTGCCTGGAGGGCCGGGTCGAGGCAGCCCCAGCATTTT	CAWRAGSRQPQHF
.	TRBJ1-3	.	TRBV28	TGTGCCAGCAGTTTAGTGGGGGGTTCCGGAAACACCATATATTTT	CASSLVGGSGNTIYF
.	TRBJ1-1	.	TRBV6-5	TGTGCCAGCACCTCGCGGGGGGTCTCGCGCACTGAAGCTTTCTTT	CASTSRGVSRTEAFF
TRBD2	TRBJ2-3	.	TRBV11-3	TGTGCCAGCAGCTTAGTGAGCGGGTGTGGTTGCGGGGGGGCCGCAGATACGCAGTATTTT	CASSLVSGCGCGGAADTQYF
TRBD1	TRBJ2-3	once	TRBV11-3	TGTGCCAGCAGCTTAGACCGACAGGGGTGGGATACGCAGTATTTT	CASSLDRQGWDTQYF
.	TRBJ2-7	.	TRBV19	TGTGCCAGTAGTAGGGGGGAAACCTACGAGCAGTACTTC	CASSRGETYEQYF
.	TRBJ2-5	.	TRBV7-9	TGTGCCAGCAGCTACGCGGGCAACCAAGAGACCCAGTACTTC	CASSYAGNQETQYF